The T cell receptor (beta chain) under discussion was sequenced for a study of blood T cell repertoires in COVID-19. Sequenced by immunoSEQ multiplex PCR; TCRdb stores in-frame clones only, minus some. The table shows 180,000 or so clones, with about 90% occurring only once. J was trimmed by 1 base and V by 5 bases; bases with no gene match: 4. Germline V gene sequence: CDR1 SQVTM, CDR2 ANQGSEA. The CDR3 has 14 residues. The TCR was taken from a man aged 45-65 years with acute or convalescent COVID-19. The chain carries TRBV29-1 and TRBJ2-2; 7 positions agree with TRBD1. Sequences were obtained from peripheral blood. The CDR3 sequence: CSVSHRGNTGELFF. CDR3 in DNA: TGCAGCGTTTCCCACAGGGGGAACACCGGGGAGCTGTTTTTT.